The 16 T cell receptor beta chains in this list originate from one sample, sequenced in a study of beta chain features in type 1 diabetes. Overall study findings and caveats: Type 1 diabetes patients had TCRB CDR3s that were shorter (moderately but significantly so) in all four CD4+ subsets.

For these TCRs, the target antigens are not known. Expressed TCRB transcripts were sequenced, since all the RNA that had been isolated was reverse transcribed. Libraries were prepared by immunoSEQ multiplex PCR; TCRdb keeps only in-frame clonotypes and omits some of them. The sample consists of hundreds of thousands of clones, over 12% of them appearing once. Sequenced material: naive CD4+ T cells from blood. The receptor source for this set is a man aged 18 to 35 with type 1 diabetes.

As concerns this clone: Other DNA sequences from this sample encode an identical CDR3 as well. The chain uses TRBV7-2 and TRBJ2-5; a possible D gene is TRBD1 (5 bases). CDR1 and CDR2 from the germline V gene are SGHTA and FQGNSA. With 2 bases removed from V and 4 bases from J, the gap between germline ends came to 8 bases. CDR3 length: 13 residues. The CDR3 nucleotides are TGTGCCAGCAGCTTACAGGGTCGAGAGACCCAGTACTTC. This codes for CASSLQGRETQYF.

This clone came up a few times. This chain connects TRBV9 to TRBJ2-6; D possibly corresponds to TRBD2 (6 bases). V was pared by 4 bases and J by 3 bases, with 17 bases between. Looked up from germline, CDR1 is SGDLS and CDR2 is YYNGEE. The CDR3 spans 17 residues. The CDR3 spells CASSPLGGMYGANVLTF. The DNA of the CDR3 is TGTGCCAGCAGCCCCTTAGGAGGGATGTATGGGGCCAACGTCCTGACTTTC.

In its sample, this clone was seen a few times. The chain combines TRBV29-1 with TRBJ2-7, with D perhaps given as TRBD1 or TRBD2 (5 bases each). Trimming removed 4 bases at V and 3 bases at J, with 19 bases between. Germline values: CDR1 SQVTM, CDR2 ANQGSEA. The CDR3 extends over 15 amino acids. The CDR3 is CSVVGAASRGYEQYF. CDR3 in DNA: TGCAGCGTTGTTGGGGCCGCGTCCCGGGGCTACGAGCAGTACTTC.

The V gene is TRBV27, the J gene TRBJ2-6; TRBD2 is a possible D gene (6 bases). Looked up from germline, CDR1 is MNHEY and CDR2 is SMNVEV (reference sequence). Trimming cost V 5 bases and J 0 bases, with 8 bases left between them. This CDR3 comprises 15 residues. The CDR3 DNA reads as TGTGCCAGCAGTCACGGGGGCTCTGGGGCCAACGTCCTGACTTTC. Translation gives CASSHGGSGANVLTF.

Notes on this clone: Distinct nucleotide sequences in the sample also encode this CDR3. The chain couples TRBV4-3 to TRBJ1-1; D is uncertain. The CDR3 consists of 13 residues. Per the germline V gene, CDR1 is LGHNA and CDR2 is YSLEER. V was cut by 0 bases and J by 8 bases, with 10 bases left in between. The CDR3 DNA reads TGCGCCAGCAGCCAAGATCGGGCGGCGGAAGCTTTCTTT. The encoded protein is CASSQDRAAEAFF.

The CDR3 nucleotides are TGCGCCAGCACCCGGGAGGAAGGAGAAAAACTGTTTTTT. Protein product: CASTREEGEKLFF. The chain couples TRBV5-1 to TRBJ1-4; unclear D gene. This CDR3 is built from 13 residues. CDR1 and CDR2 from the germline V gene are SGHRS and YFSETQ. V shed 6 bases and J shed 8 bases, with 14 bases lying between them.

This chain uses TRBV7-2 with TRBJ2-3, with TRBD2 identical over 10 bases. This CDR3 spans 17 amino acids. CDR1 is SGHTA and CDR2 is FQGNSA in the germline V gene. The V and J ends lost 5 bases and 1 base, in that order; junction bases with no gene match: 9. The CDR3 coding sequence is TGTGCCAGCAGCCGAACCGCCGGACTAGCGGGCACAGATACGCAGTATTTT. Translated: CASSRTAGLAGTDTQYF.

The sample holds a few counts of this clone. This chain links TRBV15 with TRBJ1-6; 8 bases map to TRBD1. Germline CDR1 and CDR2: LNHNV and YYDKDF (reference sequence). Unmatched junction bases numbered 5, after V lost 3 bases and J lost 1 base. The CDR3 extends over 17 amino acids. The DNA for the CDR3 is TGTGCCACCAGCAGTCGGAGACAGGGGTCCTATAATTCACCCCTCCACTTT. Its protein is CATSSRRQGSYNSPLHF.

The sample holds a few counts of this clone. Here the CDR3 reads CASSLRQGTWAEAFF. CDR3 bases: TGTGCCAGCAGTTTACGGCAGGGGACGTGGGCTGAAGCTTTCTTT. The rearrangement links TRBV27 to TRBJ1-1; the D gene is possibly TRBD1 (6 bases). V was trimmed by 2 bases and J by 6 bases, leaving 16 bases between them. The CDR3 runs 15 residues. Looked up from germline, CDR1 is MNHEY and CDR2 is SMNVEV (reference sequence).

The rearrangement joins TRBV30 to TRBJ2-7; maybe TRBD1 (6 bases). V lost 1 base and J 2 bases, leaving 9 bases between the germline ends. Per germline, CDR1 GTSNPN and CDR2 SVGIG (reference sequence). This CDR3 has 13 amino acids. The CDR3 DNA sequence: TGTGCCTGGAGTGGACAGGAACCCTACGAGCAGTACTTC. Translating gives CAWSGQEPYEQYF.

The V and J genes are TRBV29-1 and TRBJ2-3; TRBD2 might be the D (5 bases). The CDR3 has 15 residues. CDR1 is SQVTM and CDR2 is ANQGSEA in the germline V gene. Trimming stripped 0 bases from V and 5 bases from J, with 15 bases between. CDR3 sequence reads: CSVEDRDLRGDTQYF. In DNA, the CDR3 is TGCAGCGTTGAAGATCGGGATCTTCGGGGAGATACGCAGTATTTT.

This clone has only a few counts. The rearrangement links TRBV4-3 to TRBJ1-2; D ambiguous. V was cut by 1 base and J by 7 bases, with 13 bases left in between. Germline lookup yields CDR1 LGHNA and CDR2 YSLEER. The CDR3 covers 14 residues. The CDR3 coding sequence is TGCGCCAGCAGCCAAGTGGCAAGTCTGCCTGGCTACACCTTC. It encodes CASSQVASLPGYTF.

This clone was detected many times. This same CDR3 is encoded by further DNA sequences in the sample. The chain has TRBV7-9 and TRBJ2-3; 9 positions agree with TRBD1. This CDR3 region has 14 residues. Trimming removed 3 bases from V and 3 bases from J; junction bases left unmatched: 1. The V gene's germline CDR1 is SEHNR and CDR2 FQNEAQ (reference sequence). The DNA of the CDR3 is TGTGCCAGCAGCTTTGGACAGGGGACAGATACGCAGTATTTT. Translation: CASSFGQGTDTQYF.

V and J are TRBV5-1 and TRBJ2-1, with D perhaps matching TRBD2 (6 bases). The CDR3 is made up of 15 amino acids. CDR1 and CDR2 (germline): SGHRS, YFSETQ. Trimming shortened V by 0 bases and J by 4 bases, and 11 bases separated the two germline ends. CDR3 region: CASSLDGSGYNEQFF. DNA of the CDR3: TGCGCCAGCAGCTTGGACGGGAGTGGGTACAATGAGCAGTTCTTC.

This clone was detected a few times. The gene calls are TRBV11-2 and TRBJ2-6, with a tentative D call TRBD2 (5 bases). The ends were cut back, 5 bases at V and 0 bases at J, with 14 bases in the middle. CDR1 is SGHAT and CDR2 is FQNNGV in the germline V gene. The CDR3 contains 17 residues. The CDR3 DNA reads TGTGCCAGCAGCCCCCGGGCGGACTCCTCTGGGGCCAACGTCCTGACTTTC. Translated: CASSPRADSSGANVLTF.

This clone was seen a few times. Mismatch with germline at one junction end may stem from a read error. This sequence joins TRBV27 and TRBJ1-6; D remains ambiguous. The length of the CDR3 is 17 residues. Germline values: CDR1 MNHEY, CDR2 SMNVEV (reference sequence). The CDR3, as DNA: TGTGCCAGCAGTTTAACCCACCAGCTCGGGTATAGTTCACCCCTCCACTTT. Amino acids: CASSLTHQLGYSSPLHF.